The 31 T cell receptor beta chains given below trace back to one sample, sequenced in a study of T cells expressing NK-cell markers. TCRdb reprocessed the 5' RACE reads and reports one entry per CDR3 protein, with no DNA. The sample totals roughly 380,000 distinct CDR3 sequences. The sequenced sample was blood T cells: a sorted CD56 or NKG2C T cell subset, CD4+ or CD8+ T cells, or bulk PBMC T cells (not recorded which). These receptors were collected from a man aged 18 to 69 in good health.

The V call is TRBV10-3, the J call TRBJ2-7; the TCRdb D gene call, TRBD1, has no DNA to confirm it. The CDR3 is 15 residues long. Germline CDR1 is ENHRY and CDR2 is SYGVKD. CDR3 in amino acids: CAISERGQGAREQYF.

The rearrangement joins TRBV11-2 to TRBJ2-5; TCRdb lists TRBD2, though no DNA is available to test this call. Per germline, CDR1 SGHAT and CDR2 FQNNGV. This CDR3 spans 14 amino acids. The CDR3 protein is CASRKAGGQETQYF.

This chain joins TRBV7-8 and TRBJ1-5; TCRdb picks TRBD1, but there is no DNA to check that call. Germline V gene lookup returns CDR1 SGHVS and CDR2 FQNEAQ. The CDR3 is 17 residues long. The CDR3 region is CASSLAGTGQTVQPQHF.

The chain links TRBV19 to TRBJ1-5; TCRdb outputs TRBD1, but without DNA this stays unchecked. The CDR3 has 15 amino acids. Germline CDR1 reads LNHDA; CDR2 reads SQIVND (reference sequence). CDR3 protein: CASSIRADSYQPQHF.

The chain joins TRBV5-1 to TRBJ2-5; with no DNA, the TCRdb D assignment of TRBD2 cannot be verified. The CDR3 runs 15 residues. Germline V gene lookup returns CDR1 SGHRS and CDR2 YFSETQ. The CDR3 loop reads CASSPLGGAEETQYF.

The chain has TRBV15 and TRBJ2-2; the TRBD1 assignment by TCRdb is unverifiable without DNA. This CDR3 has 17 residues. Germline V gene data show CDR1 as LNHNV and CDR2 as YYDKDF (reference sequence). The CDR3 protein is CATSRDSGTGYSGELFF.

The chain couples TRBV6-1 to TRBJ2-1; TCRdb reports TRBD1, a call that lacks DNA to check it against. The CDR3 is 17 residues long. The V gene's germline CDR1 is MNHNS and CDR2 SASEGT. CDR3 protein: CASSPVRGSHSYNEQFF.

The chain employs TRBV11-3 and TRBJ2-1; no DNA is available, so the TRBD1 call from TCRdb remains unchecked. The V gene's germline CDR1 is SGHNT and CDR2 YENEEA. This CDR3 comprises 15 residues. The CDR3 region is CASSLGGGARNEQFF.

The chain uses TRBV7-3 and TRBJ2-3; TCRdb names TRBD2, which stays unverified in the absence of DNA. Germline V gene sequence: CDR1 SGHTA, CDR2 FQGTGA. The CDR3 runs to 15 residues. The CDR3 sequence: CASSLRLGGTDTQYF.

The rearrangement uses TRBV12-3 or TRBV12-4 and TRBJ1-1; there is no DNA to check the TCRdb D call of TRBD1. There are 14 residues in the CDR3. CDR3 protein: CASSFPRSDPEAFF.

This CDR3 is CASNPGQGNGYTF. V is TRBV21-1 and J is TRBJ1-2; the D gene TCRdb calls, TRBD1, cannot be checked with no DNA. TRBV21-1 counts as a pseudogene. This CDR3 comprises 13 residues.

The CDR3 loop reads CASSVPRSGGAFGELFF. The J gene is TRBJ2-2, the V gene TRBV7-2; TCRdb's assignment of TRBD2 cannot be checked, as there is no DNA. Germline CDR1 SGHTA, CDR2 FQGNSA. This CDR3 region has 17 residues.

The chain carries TRBV2 and TRBJ2-3; the D call of TRBD1 rests on TCRdb alone, since no DNA is present to check it. The CDR3 length is 16 residues. Germline V CDR1 and CDR2: SNHLY, FYNNEI. The CDR3 spells CASSDLDRIFTDTQYF.

The genes are TRBV20-1 and TRBJ2-5; TCRdb's D call, TRBD2, is unchecked because there is no DNA. Germline V gene sequence: CDR1 DFQATT, CDR2 SNEGSKA (reference sequence). The CDR3 totals 14 residues. CDR3 amino acids: CSARGLAGAPSQYF.

This rearrangement joins TRBV27 to TRBJ2-4; TCRdb lists TRBD1, though no DNA is available to test this call. The germline gives CDR1 MNHEY, CDR2 SMNVEV (reference sequence). This CDR3 is 12 amino acids long. Here the CDR3 reads CASGWGENIQYF.

The V gene is TRBV6-5, the J gene TRBJ2-2; no DNA is available, so the TRBD2 call from TCRdb remains unchecked. In germline, CDR1 is MNHEY, CDR2 SVGAGI. The CDR3 extends over 15 amino acids. The CDR3 loop is CASSSTAPRHRELFF.

The rearrangement links TRBV2 to TRBJ2-3; the D call from TCRdb, TRBD1, cannot be confirmed without DNA. CDR1 SNHLY and CDR2 FYNNEI come from the germline V gene. This CDR3 region has 15 residues. The chain's CDR3 is CASSEGDSFTDTQYF.

The chain has TRBV6-1 and TRBJ2-3; TCRdb's D call, TRBD2, is unchecked because there is no DNA. Germline V gene sequence: CDR1 MNHNS, CDR2 SASEGT. There are 16 residues in the CDR3. The CDR3 reads CASSKRLAGITDTQYF.

This chain uses TRBV6-1 with TRBJ1-2; no DNA is available, so the TRBD1 call from TCRdb remains unchecked. The CDR3 loop spans 13 amino acids. Germline values: CDR1 MNHNS, CDR2 SASEGT. CDR3 sequence: CASSRQGGDGYTF.

The genes are TRBV6-2 or TRBV6-3 and TRBJ2-5; TCRdb returns TRBD1, unconfirmable since there is no DNA. Germline assignment: CDR1 MNHEY and CDR2 SVGEGT. The CDR3 sequence is 14 residues long. The CDR3 spells CASRSTGTGETQYF.

CDR3 region: CASSSASGTGGYEQYF. This chain uses TRBV18 with TRBJ2-7; TCRdb's D gene call, TRBD1, goes unchecked for lack of DNA. Germline V gives CDR1 KGHSH, CDR2 LQKENI. This CDR3 is 16 amino acids long.

The J gene is TRBJ2-1, the V gene TRBV5-1; the TRBD2 assignment by TCRdb is unverifiable without DNA. The germline V gene has CDR1 SGHRS and CDR2 YFSETQ. The CDR3 is made up of 16 amino acids. CDR3 protein: CASSLTSGGLYNEQFF.

This sequence joins TRBV20-1 and TRBJ2-7; TCRdb names TRBD2, which stays unverified in the absence of DNA. Germline V gene sequence: CDR1 DFQATT, CDR2 SNEGSKA (reference sequence). This CDR3 has 15 residues. The CDR3 spells CSARDPGTSLYEQYF.

The chain uses TRBV6-5 and TRBJ2-7; TCRdb reports TRBD1, a call that lacks DNA to check it against. The germline gives CDR1 MNHEY, CDR2 SVGAGI. The CDR3 sequence is 15 residues long. The CDR3 loop reads CASSYSLQSGNEQYF.

The chain employs TRBV6-1 and TRBJ2-1; checking the TCRdb D call of TRBD1 is not possible without DNA. Germline V lookup: CDR1 MNHNS, CDR2 SASEGT. The CDR3 is 15 residues long. The CDR3 loop reads CASKASDRAYNEQFF.

This chain uses TRBV7-9 with TRBJ2-7. Germline assignment: CDR1 SEHNR and CDR2 FQNEAQ (reference sequence). The CDR3 sequence is 12 residues long. CDR3 residues: CASSSSGREQYF.

The chain links TRBV5-1 to TRBJ1-1; TCRdb calls TRBD1, which cannot be checked without DNA. The CDR3 consists of 14 residues. Germline CDR1 SGHRS, CDR2 YFSETQ. CDR3 sequence: CASSAGGRNTEAFF.

The rearrangement links TRBV7-9 to TRBJ2-1; TCRdb's D call of TRBD2 is untestable without DNA. Germline CDR1 SEHNR, CDR2 FQNEAQ (reference sequence). CDR3 length: 15 amino acids. CDR3 protein: CASSRLAGERNEQFF.

This chain links TRBV12-3 or TRBV12-4 with TRBJ1-6; TCRdb selects TRBD1, and the lack of DNA leaves this call unchecked. This CDR3 is built from 14 residues. The CDR3 loop is CASKQGRHNSPLHF.

The CDR3 reads CASGFSTYEQYF. The chain uses TRBV6-5 and TRBJ2-7. CDR1 is MNHEY and CDR2 is SVGAGI in the germline V gene. The CDR3 has 12 amino acids.

This chain uses TRBV20-1 with TRBJ2-5; the TRBD1 assignment by TCRdb is unverifiable without DNA. The germline V gene encodes CDR1 DFQATT and CDR2 SNEGSKA (reference sequence). CDR3 length: 14 residues. CDR3 sequence: CSAGRGGAQETQYF.